These 22 T cell receptor beta chains were all obtained from the same sample, sequenced in a study of human T cells and chemical hapten exposure. This sample's time point: patch test 3, about 24 weeks after DPC sensitization. Described treatment: therapeutic diphenylcyclopropenone sensitization with weekly scalp DPC. TCRdb analysed the RACE reads with MiXCR anew, one entry per CDR3 protein. This table holds about 200,000 distinct CDR3 sequences, about 25% found once. The sequenced sample was whole blood, obtained in connection with sensitization to the hapten diphenylcyclopropenone (DPC). All receptors derive from a middle-aged woman with alopecia areata. Some clones in this sample may be carry-over from other donors' samples.

J is TRBJ1-2 and V is TRBV4-1, with 7 bases matching TRBD1. This CDR3 has 16 amino acids. Germline lookup yields CDR1 MGHRA and CDR2 YSYEKL. Losses at the gene ends were 2 bases for V and 2 bases for J; bases not matched to a gene: 8. CDR3 amino acids: CASSQPSGQLNYGYTF. In nucleotides, the CDR3 is TGCGCCAGCAGCCAACCATCGGGACAGTTAAACTATGGCTACACCTTC.

The chain is built from TRBV6-5 and TRBJ2-7; 10 bases map to TRBD2. Germline-derived CDR1 and CDR2 are MNHEY and SVGAGI. The CDR3 covers 13 residues. V was clipped by 6 bases and J by 6 bases; unmatched bases: 5. The CDR3 bases are TGTGCCAGCAGGGCTAGCGGGAGCGTCGAGCAGTACTTC. Protein sequence: CASRASGSVEQYF.

This sequence joins TRBV18 and TRBJ1-5; a weak D match, TRBD1 (6 bases). Germline values: CDR1 KGHSH, CDR2 LQKENI. V lost 3 bases and J lost 4, with 13 bases in between. The CDR3 contains 15 residues. CDR3 sequence reads: CASSPVGAGNQPQHF. The CDR3 DNA sequence: TGTGCCAGCTCACCGGTGGGGGCAGGGAATCAGCCCCAGCATTTT.

The chain carries TRBV20-1 and TRBJ2-1, with D unclear. Germline assignment: CDR1 DFQATT and CDR2 SNEGSKA (reference sequence). V lost 0 bases to trimming and J lost 6 bases, with 9 bases between them. The CDR3 runs 13 residues. The CDR3 sequence: CSARDMMGNEQFF. CDR3 DNA sequence: TGCAGTGCTAGAGATATGATGGGCAATGAGCAGTTCTTC.

The chain couples TRBV29-1 to TRBJ2-7; 8 nucleotides agree with TRBD1. CDR3 length: 13 amino acids. After removal of 7 bases from V and 5 bases from J, the junction contained 10 bases not matched to a gene. Germline lookup yields CDR1 SQVTM and CDR2 ANQGSEA. CDR3 region: CSALTGDRDEQYF. The CDR3 DNA is TGCAGCGCACTGACAGGGGACAGAGACGAGCAGTACTTC.

About this clonotype: A junction end diverges from the germline sequence, so it may reflect a read error. V is TRBV28 and J is TRBJ2-7; TRBD1 matches 7 bases. This CDR3 is 15 amino acids long. Germline V gene lookup returns CDR1 MDHEN and CDR2 SYDVKM. As DNA, the CDR3 is TGTGCCAGCAGTTTGATTCAGCTAGGGGGCGGAGGTTTACAGTTC. Translating gives CASSLIQLGGGGLQF. The full variable domain, with the rest looked up from reference TRBV28 and TRBJ2-7, is DVKVTQSSRYLVKRTGEKVFLECVQDMDHENMFWYRQDPGLGLRLIYFSYDVKMKEKGDIPEGYSVSREKKERFSLILESASTNQTSMYLCASSLIQLGGGGLQFGPGTRLTVT.

This clonotype was seen more than once but under ten times. The V and J genes are TRBV27 and TRBJ2-1; D remains ambiguous. V was clipped by 2 bases and J by 5 bases, with 10 bases between them. The CDR3 extends over 14 amino acids. Germline CDR1 MNHEY, CDR2 SMNVEV (reference sequence). The CDR3 DNA reads TGTGCCAGCAGTTTAAACGGAATGGACAATGAGCAGTTCTTC. Its translation is CASSLNGMDNEQFF.

This clonotype was detected a few times. The V and J genes are TRBV7-9 and TRBJ2-2; 11 bases align to TRBD2. V lost 5 bases and J lost 7; bases outside the gene matches: 9. CDR1 is SEHNR, CDR2 FQNEAQ, per germline (reference sequence). The CDR3 runs to 16 residues. The CDR3 loop is CASSAPLAGGSGELFF. CDR3 in DNA: TGTGCCAGCAGCGCCCCTCTAGCGGGAGGCAGCGGGGAGCTGTTTTTT. The variable domain in full, completed from reference TRBV7-9 and TRBJ2-2, reads DTGVSQNPRHKITKRGQNVTFRCDPISEHNRLYWYRQTLGQGPEFLTYFQNEAQLEKSRLLSDRFSAERPKGSFSTLEIQRTEQGDSAMYLCASSAPLAGGSGELFFGEGSRLTVL.

Only a few counts were recorded for this clonotype. The chain employs TRBV29-1 and TRBJ1-5; the match to TRBD1 covers 8 bases. Trimming cost V 6 bases and J 6 bases; bases outside gene matches: 7. Germline-derived CDR1 and CDR2 are SQVTM and ANQGSEA. CDR3 size: 13 residues. The CDR3: CSVSTGAGQPQHF. CDR3 nucleotides: TGCAGCGTCTCGACAGGGGCCGGTCAGCCCCAGCATTTT.

The rearrangement links TRBV7-2 to TRBJ1-1, with 8 bases identical to TRBD1. CDR3 length: 15 residues. Per the germline V gene, CDR1 is SGHTA and CDR2 is FQGNSA. The V and J ends lost 5 bases and 1 base, in that order; junction bases with no gene match: 6. The CDR3 region has the DNA TGTGCCAGCAGCATCCGGACAGGGACGAACACTGAAGCTTTCTTT. Translating it yields CASSIRTGTNTEAFF.

J is TRBJ2-7 and V is TRBV4-2, with D unclear. The V gene's germline CDR1 is LGHNA and CDR2 YNFKEQ. The CDR3 contains 13 residues. V lost 0 bases, J lost 3 bases, and 6 bases lay in between. The CDR3 region has the DNA TGTGCCAGCAGCCAAGACTTGAACTACGAGCAGTACTTC. This gives the protein CASSQDLNYEQYF.

This clonotype came up a few times. This rearrangement joins TRBV3-1 to TRBJ1-4; D is undetermined. V was trimmed by 1 base and J by 10 bases, leaving 10 bases between them. Germline values: CDR1 LGHDT, CDR2 YNNKEL (reference sequence). This CDR3 contains 13 residues. The CDR3 DNA is TGTGCCAGCAGCCAAGCAAACAGACGAAAACTGTTTTTT. It yields the protein CASSQANRRKLFF. Filled out from reference TRBV3-1 and TRBJ1-4, the complete variable domain reads DTAVSQTPKYLVTQMGNDKSIKCEQNLGHDTMYWYKQDSKKFLKIMFSYNNKELIINETVPNRFSPKSPDKAHLNLHINSLELGDSAVYFCASSQANRRKLFFGSGTQLSVL.

The chain has TRBV6-1 and TRBJ2-3; D ambiguous. CDR3 length: 15 residues. Germline CDR1 and CDR2: MNHNS and SASEGT. V lost 1 base, J lost 1 base, and 9 bases lay in between. CDR3 amino acids: CASSEGDHRTDTQYF. CDR3 bases: TGTGCCAGCAGTGAAGGAGACCACCGCACAGATACGCAGTATTTT.

The chain couples TRBV30 to TRBJ2-5; the match to TRBD2 covers 8 bases. The germline V gene has CDR1 GTSNPN and CDR2 SVGIG (reference sequence). The CDR3 is 14 amino acids. J gave up 5 bases and V 2 bases, and 7 bases lay outside the gene matches. CDR3 sequence reads: CAWSLAGGRETQYF. The CDR3 DNA reads TGTGCCTGGAGTTTGGCGGGAGGTCGGGAGACCCAGTACTTC.

The genes are TRBV4-1 and TRBJ2-3; D could derive from TRBD1 or TRBD2 (5 bases each). From germline, CDR1 is MGHRA and CDR2 YSYEKL. Trimming cost V 3 bases and J 2 bases, with 18 bases left between them. CDR3 length equals 17 residues. The CDR3, as DNA: TGCGCCAGCAGCCATTTCCCCGGCCAAGGGACCACAGATACGCAGTATTTT. Its protein is CASSHFPGQGTTDTQYF.

DNA for the CDR3: TGTGCCAGCAGCTTATATAGCGGGCCTAACACCGGGGAGCTGTTTTTT. Translation gives CASSLYSGPNTGELFF. V is TRBV7-3 and J is TRBJ2-2; 7 nucleotides align to TRBD2. The ends lost 2 bases at V and 2 bases at J; junction bases unmatched: 5. CDR3 length: 16 residues. CDR1 is SGHTA, CDR2 FQGTGA, per germline.

This sequence joins TRBV28 and TRBJ1-1, with D perhaps TRBD1 (5 bases). The CDR3 sequence is 18 residues long. Trimming pared 0 bases from V and 4 bases from J, leaving 21 bases between. The germline gives CDR1 MDHEN, CDR2 SYDVKM. The CDR3 protein is CASSLWGKGSASGTEAFF. CDR3 coding DNA: TGTGCCAGCAGTTTATGGGGCAAGGGGTCGGCCTCGGGCACTGAAGCTTTCTTT.

The table lists this clonotype with a few counts. DNA of the CDR3: TGTGCCAGCAGTTATCAGGGGGGCGAAGGATCACCCCTCCACTTT. Encoded protein: CASSYQGGEGSPLHF. V gene TRBV27 combines with J gene TRBJ1-6, with TRBD1 matching over 7 bases. Germline V gives CDR1 MNHEY, CDR2 SMNVEV (reference sequence). CDR3 size: 15 residues. The junction had 10 bases not matched to a gene; V was cut back by 4 bases and J by 10 bases.

This clonotype was seen at least ten times. The J gene is TRBJ2-3, the V gene TRBV28; D possibly corresponds to TRBD2 (6 bases). This CDR3 region has 15 residues. CDR1 is MDHEN and CDR2 is SYDVKM in the germline V gene. Trimming cost V 7 bases and J 6 bases, with 20 bases left between them. In DNA form, the CDR3 reads TGTGCCAGCAAAACACCGGGACTGCCCTGGGATACGCAGTATTTT. This gives the protein CASKTPGLPWDTQYF.

The chain combines TRBV29-1 with TRBJ1-2; tentatively, D is TRBD1 (5 bases). With 1 base removed from V and 4 bases from J, the gap between germline ends came to 13 bases. Germline CDR1 reads SQVTM; CDR2 reads ANQGSEA. This CDR3 comprises 14 residues. CDR3 sequence (DNA): TGCAGCGTTGAAGGCCAAACAGGTCTCTATGGCTACACCTTC. Translated: CSVEGQTGLYGYTF.

This clonotype was found a few times. V usage is TRBV29-1 and J usage is TRBJ2-7; the match to TRBD2 covers 13 bases. The germline V gene has CDR1 SQVTM and CDR2 ANQGSEA. This CDR3 has 13 residues. Trimming took 7 bases from V and 4 from J; bases not matched to a gene: 4. CDR3 sequence (DNA): TGCAGCGGGCGGACTAGCGGGAGATACGAGCAGTACTTC. Translation: CSGRTSGRYEQYF.

This clonotype has only a few counts. This chain joins TRBV6-6 and TRBJ1-1; 8 positions match TRBD1. Germline CDR1 reads MNHNY; CDR2 reads SVGAGI (reference sequence). V shed 2 bases and J 7 bases; nucleotides not matched to a gene: 9. The CDR3 sequence is 15 residues long. This CDR3 is CASSYPGQGADEAFF. CDR3 sequence (DNA): TGTGCCAGCAGTTACCCTGGACAGGGAGCGGATGAAGCTTTCTTT.